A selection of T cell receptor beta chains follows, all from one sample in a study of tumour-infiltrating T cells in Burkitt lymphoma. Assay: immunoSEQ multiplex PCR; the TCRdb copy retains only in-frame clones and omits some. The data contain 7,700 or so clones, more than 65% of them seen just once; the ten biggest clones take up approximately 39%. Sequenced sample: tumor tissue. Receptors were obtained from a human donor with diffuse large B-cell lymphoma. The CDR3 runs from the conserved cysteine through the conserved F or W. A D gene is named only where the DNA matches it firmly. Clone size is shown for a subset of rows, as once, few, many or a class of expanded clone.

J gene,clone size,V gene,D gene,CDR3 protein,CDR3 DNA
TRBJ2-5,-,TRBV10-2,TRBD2,CASSEWRGVQETQYF,TGCGCCAGCAGTGAGTGGCGGGGGGTTCAAGAGACCCAGTACTTC
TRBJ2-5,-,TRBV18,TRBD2,CASSGTSGGETQYF,TGTGCCAGCTCCGGGACTAGCGGGGGAGAGACCCAGTACTTC
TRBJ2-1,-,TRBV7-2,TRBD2,CASSGTSGYNEQFF,TGTGCCAGCAGTGGGACTAGCGGCTACAATGAGCAGTTCTTC
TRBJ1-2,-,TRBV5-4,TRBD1,CASSLGVRGFGYTF,TGTGCCAGCAGCTTGGGGGTCAGGGGGTTTGGCTACACCTTC
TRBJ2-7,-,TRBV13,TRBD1,CASSSEKGGAGQYF,TGTGCCAGCAGCTCAGAAAAAGGGGGCGCGGGGCAGTACTTC
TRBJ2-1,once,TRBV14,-,CASSQDRARAGVYNEQFF,TGTGCCAGCAGCCAAGATCGGGCTCGGGCCGGAGTTTACAATGAGCAGTTCTTC
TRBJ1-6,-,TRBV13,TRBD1,CASSVGQGYSPLHF,TGTGCCAGCAGTGTAGGACAGGGGTATTCACCCCTCCACTTT
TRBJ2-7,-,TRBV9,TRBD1,CASSVYPGGSGEQYF,TGTGCCAGCAGCGTATATCCAGGGGGCTCCGGCGAGCAGTACTTC
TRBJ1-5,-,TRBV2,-,CASKWDPGSPQHF,TGTGCCAGCAAGTGGGACCCGGGGTCGCCCCAGCATTTT
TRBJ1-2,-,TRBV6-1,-,CASRIRDEGYTF,TGTGCCAGCAGGATTAGGGACGAGGGCTACACCTTC
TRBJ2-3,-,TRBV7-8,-,CASSPYGGDTDTQYF,TGTGCCAGCAGCCCTTACGGGGGTGACACAGATACGCAGTATTTT
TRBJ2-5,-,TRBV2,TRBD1,CASSLDRGLETQYF,TGTGCCAGCAGCCTCGACAGGGGGCTGGAGACCCAGTACTTC
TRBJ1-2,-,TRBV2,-,CASRGRSYGYTF,TGTGCCAGCAGGGGAAGGAGCTATGGCTACACCTTC
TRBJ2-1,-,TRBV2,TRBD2,CASSEARTRGYNEQFF,TGTGCCAGCAGTGAAGCGCGGACTAGGGGATACAATGAGCAGTTCTTC
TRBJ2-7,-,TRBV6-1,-,CASSEGRTYYEQYF,TGTGCCAGCAGCGAGGGTAGGACCTACTACGAGCAGTACTTC
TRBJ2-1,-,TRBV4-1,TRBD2,CASSQDSRWGTSGVNEQFF,TGCGCCAGCAGCCAAGATAGCCGCTGGGGGACTAGCGGGGTAAATGAGCAGTTCTTC
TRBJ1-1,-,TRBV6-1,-,CASSFLGHRTEAFF,TGTGCCAGCAGTTTCTTGGGACATAGAACTGAAGCTTTCTTT
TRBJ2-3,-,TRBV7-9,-,CASSLWGAGTDTQYF,TGTGCCAGCAGCTTATGGGGCGCCGGCACAGATACGCAGTATTTT
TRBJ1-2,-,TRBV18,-,CASSPPLGYGYTF,TGTGCCAGCTCACCACCTCTAGGTTATGGCTACACCTTC
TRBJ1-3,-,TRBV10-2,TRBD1,CASSATTGGSGNTIYF,TGCGCCAGCAGTGCCACAACAGGGGGCTCTGGAAACACCATATATTTT
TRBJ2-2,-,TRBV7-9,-,CASSLLLAVTGELFF,TGTGCCAGCAGCTTACTGTTAGCGGTCACCGGGGAGCTGTTTTTT
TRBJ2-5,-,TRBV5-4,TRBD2,CASSPGGLGETQYF,TGTGCCAGCAGCCCGGGGGGGCTTGGAGAGACCCAGTACTTC
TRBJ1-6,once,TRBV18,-,CASSPINSPLHF,TGTGCTAGCTCACCAATCAATTCACCCCTCCACTTT
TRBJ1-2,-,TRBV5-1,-,CASSLAIRKDNYGYTF,TGCGCCAGCAGCTTGGCCATCCGCAAGGATAACTATGGCTACACCTTC